This T cell receptor beta chain was retrieved from a study of CD8+ T cells in alopecia areata (dated by TCRdb to the late 2010s). Describing the broader study: Treated patients were enrolled in an open-label pilot trial of oral tofacitinib at 5 to 10 mg twice daily for moderate-to-severe alopecia areata. Tofacitinib was given for 6 to 18 months, followed by 6 months of follow-up off drug to assess delayed response and recurrence. The SALT score, which quantifies the percentage of affected scalp surface area, was used to measure disease severity in treated patients. The study used high-throughput TCRbeta sequencing to examine T cell clonal expansion in alopecia areata, in both the C3H/HeJ mouse model and human patients. Human TCRbeta sequencing covered scalp tissue and sorted CD4+ and CD8+ peripheral blood T cells from patchy and totalis/universalis alopecia areata patients and healthy controls. Biopsies were taken from tofacitinib-treated patients at baseline and again at 4 and 24 weeks into treatment, and several of those patients also had a later scalp biopsy. Clonality in the scalp was compared among normal scalp (n=4), patchy alopecia areata scalp (n=8), and alopecia totalis/universalis scalp (n=8). RNA came from the PAXgene miRNA kit for fixed scalp, the miRNeasy kit for PBMCs, and the RNeasy kit for mouse skin. immunoSEQ multiplex PCR using 35 Vbeta forward primers and 13 Jbeta reverse primers was used to amplify TCRbeta CDR3 regions.

The sample's time point label is to be understood as: about 4 weeks on oral tofacitinib. The sample's treatment or condition, from its label and the paper: oral pan-JAK inhibitor, 5-10 mg twice daily. Peripheral blood and lesional scalp punch biopsies were obtained from patients with alopecia areata. PBMCs were isolated by density centrifugation and stained for CD3, CD4 and CD8, after which CD4+ and CD8+ T cells were sorted on a FACSAria. Beyond this particular receptor, the publication reports: The treated cohort was small, with a single nonresponder, so links between baseline CD8+ expansion and response need larger studies. Resident alphabeta T cells in normal human skin are also sequenced, complicating scalp TCR repertoire analysis, unlike mouse skin dominated by gammadelta T cells. During tofacitinib treatment, many expanded lesional clones stuck around in both scalp and blood, and this persistence may partly explain why relapse happens after treatment is stopped. Compared with mice, TCR sequences shared between patients were less clear, possibly partly because of HLA diversity across the patient population. Tofacitinib significantly decreased scalp clonality and the number of expanded CD8+ clones among the top 100 scalp clones. Lesional scalp, especially in alopecia totalis/universalis, showed higher clonality and more expanded CD8+ clones than normal scalp, suggesting antigenic drive.

As regards this clone: Its antigen is still unknown. No base quality information exists; no much larger clone differs at one position.

To prepare the library, the immunoSEQ multiplex PCR assay was applied. To provide template for TCR sequencing, every sample had RNA extracted and reverse transcribed into cDNA. SuperScript III was used for first-strand cDNA synthesis, primed with a 2:1 mix of oligo-dT and random hexamers. A synthetic immune receptor repertoire was used to gauge amplification bias, and whatever bias remained was removed computationally. Regarding the original processing steps: After raw reads were preprocessed to remove errors, the CDR3 was defined following IMGT conventions as running from the conserved cysteine to phenylalanine. Clonality was computed as 1 minus the Shannon entropy, with the entropy normalized by log2 of the number of productive unique TCRs. Whether each scalp clone was CD4 or CD8 was inferred by checking scalp TCRbeta sequences against the CD4 and CD8 repertoires from sorted blood. The immuneACCESS repertoire file appears here via TCRdb, limited to in-frame rearrangements. These files lack a portion of the clones; in checked studies, under half of the deficit traces to unresolved V genes, and the cause of the others is not known. V and J calls and clone size are given by that table; D and trimming were obtained from the DNA. The sample table lists some 220,000 clones, around three fifths of them with a count of one. Around 1.5% of the sample lies in the top ten.

The CDR1 and CDR2 encoded by the germline V gene are SGHTA and FQGNSA. Measured from the cysteine to the phenylalanine, the CDR3 is 14 residues long. The retained sequence is limited to the CDR3, 42 bases, with the frame set at the first base. V is cut back by 4 bases and J by 1 base, with 3 bases in the junction unmatched. This chain is built from TRBV7-2 and TRBJ2-5; TRBD1 lines up with 7 middle nucleotides. Sequencing used CD4+ T cells sorted from blood, obtained at week 4, from a patient treated with tofacitinib. The origin of this receptor is a human donor with alopecia areata. The DNA sequence reads TGTGCCAGCAGCTCCGGGACAGTCCAAGAGACCCAGTACTTC. This sequence encodes CASSSGTVQETQYF.